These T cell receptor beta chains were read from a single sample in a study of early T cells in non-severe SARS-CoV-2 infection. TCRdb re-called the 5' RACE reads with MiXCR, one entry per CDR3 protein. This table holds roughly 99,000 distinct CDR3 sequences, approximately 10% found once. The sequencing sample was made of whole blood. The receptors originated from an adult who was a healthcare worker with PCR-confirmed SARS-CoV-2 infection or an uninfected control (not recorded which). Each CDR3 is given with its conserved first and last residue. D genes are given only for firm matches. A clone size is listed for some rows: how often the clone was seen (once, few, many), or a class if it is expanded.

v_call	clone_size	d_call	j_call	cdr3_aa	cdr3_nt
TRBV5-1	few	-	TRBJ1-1	CASSSSPRQEAFF	TGCGCCAGCAGCTCCTCACCCCGACAGGAAGCTTTCTTT
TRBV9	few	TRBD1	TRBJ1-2	CASSEGQANGYTF	TGTGCCAGCAGCGAAGGACAGGCTAATGGCTACACCTTC
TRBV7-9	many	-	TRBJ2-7	CASSLEGRGAEQYF	TGTGCCAGCAGCTTAGAAGGGCGAGGAGCCGAGCAGTACTTC
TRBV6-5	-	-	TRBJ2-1	CASRTSGGNEQFF	TGTGCCAGCAGGACTAGTGGGGGGAATGAGCAGTTCTTC
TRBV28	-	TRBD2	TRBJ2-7	CASRISGSSDEQYF	TGTGCCAGCAGAATTAGCGGGAGTAGCGACGAGCAGTACTTC
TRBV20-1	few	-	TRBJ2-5	CSAANSGETQYF	TGCAGTGCTGCTAACTCGGGAGAGACCCAGTACTTC
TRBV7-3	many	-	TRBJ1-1	CASSPGAQNTEAFF	TGTGCCAGCAGCCCCGGAGCCCAGAACACTGAAGCTTTCTTT
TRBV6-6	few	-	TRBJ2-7	CASSYRLRGAAVEQYF	TGTGCCAGCAGTTACAGGTTACGGGGGGCGGCTGTCGAGCAGTACTTC
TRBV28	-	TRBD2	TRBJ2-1	CASSREGWFEQFF	TGTGCCAGCAGCCGGGAGGGCTGGTTTGAGCAGTTCTTC
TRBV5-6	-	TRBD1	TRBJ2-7	CASSLLAGQGGEQYF	TGTGCCAGCAGCTTGCTCGCGGGACAGGGTGGCGAGCAGTACTTC
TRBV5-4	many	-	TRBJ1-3	CASSSVISNTIYF	TGTGCCAGCAGCTCCGTTATTTCAAACACCATATATTTT
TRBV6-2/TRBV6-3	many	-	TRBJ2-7	CASSRLGQGSYEQYF	TGTGCCAGCAGTCGGTTGGGGCAGGGGTCCTACGAGCAGTACTTC
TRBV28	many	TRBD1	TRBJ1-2	CASSFRGLWYGYTF	TGTGCCAGCAGTTTCAGGGGGCTTTGGTATGGCTACACCTTC
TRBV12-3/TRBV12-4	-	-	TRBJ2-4	CASSLEQGLAKNIQYF	TGTGCCAGCAGTTTAGAGCAGGGACTAGCCAAAAACATTCAGTACTTC
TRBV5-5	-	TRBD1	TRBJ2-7	CASSPVGQGRPEQYF	TGTGCCAGCAGCCCGGTAGGACAGGGGCGCCCCGAGCAGTACTTC
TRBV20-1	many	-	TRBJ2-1	CSARDPREGVDEQFF	TGCAGTGCTAGAGATCCCAGGGAAGGGGTTGATGAGCAGTTCTTC
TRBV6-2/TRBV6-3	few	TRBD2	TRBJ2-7	CASSEREEIEQYF	TGTGCCAGCTCGGAGCGGGAGGAGATTGAGCAGTACTTC
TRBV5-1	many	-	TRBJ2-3	CASSPRWADTQYF	TGCGCCAGCAGCCCGAGATGGGCAGATACGCAGTATTTT
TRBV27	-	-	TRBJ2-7	CASSPTAAYEQYF	TGTGCCAGCAGTCCGACCGCGGCCTACGAGCAGTACTTC
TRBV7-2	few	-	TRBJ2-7	CASSSSRTLSYEQYF	TGTGCCAGCTCCTCATCTCGGACTCTCTCCTACGAGCAGTACTTC
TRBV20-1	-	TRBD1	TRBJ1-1	CSARQSGGEAFF	TGCAGTGCTAGACAGTCAGGGGGCGAAGCTTTCTTT